Below are 17 T cell receptor beta chains sequenced from a single sample in a study of identical twins. TCRdb itself ran the 5' RACE reads through MiXCR, one entry per CDR3 protein. The top ten hold just under 3% of the sample, which has some 440,000 distinct CDR3 sequences, more than 20% seen once. The sample was also linked to a second study, of T cells expressing NK-cell markers.

Sequenced material: CD4+ T cells sorted from blood. The origin of the receptors is a woman aged 18-29 years in good health.

This clonotype was seen more than once but under ten times. The chain employs TRBV6-2 or TRBV6-3 and TRBJ2-3; D is uncertain. With 5 bases removed from V and 9 bases from J, the gap between germline ends came to 12 bases. The length of the CDR3 is 12 residues. Per the germline V gene, CDR1 is MNHEY and CDR2 is SVGEGT. The CDR3 loop is CASSIPWMTQYF. The CDR3 nucleotides read TGTGCCAGCAGTATTCCATGGATGACGCAGTATTTT.

The V call is TRBV5-1, the J call TRBJ2-3; weak D call: TRBD1 (5 bases). Germline V gives CDR1 SGHRS, CDR2 YFSETQ. Trimming removed 0 bases at V and 2 bases at J, with 13 bases between. The CDR3 sequence is 16 residues long. The CDR3 is CASSLGRAGNTDTQYF. CDR3 in DNA: TGCGCCAGCAGCTTGGGACGGGCAGGGAACACAGATACGCAGTATTTT. Full variable domain (missing parts from reference TRBV5-1 and TRBJ2-3): KAGVTQTPRYLIKTRGQQVTLSCSPISGHRSVSWYQQTPGQGLQFLFEYFSETQRNKGNFPGRFSGRQFSNSRSEMNVSTLELGDSALYLCASSLGRAGNTDTQYFGPGTRLTVL.

This clonotype was recorded many times. J is TRBJ2-5 and V is TRBV9; TRBD2 aligns across 11 bases. Germline loops: CDR1 SGDLS, CDR2 YYNGEE. The CDR3 is 14 residues long. V was clipped by 4 bases and J by 3 bases; unmatched bases: 2. The chain's CDR3 is CASSKTSGEETQYF. The CDR3 nucleotides read TGTGCCAGCAGCAAGACTAGCGGGGAAGAGACCCAGTACTTC.

This clonotype has more than one count but fewer than ten. The CDR3 here is CASSYVGEYEQYF. DNA for the CDR3: TGTGCCAGCAGTTACGTGGGAGAATACGAGCAGTACTTC. The J gene is TRBJ2-7, the V gene TRBV6-2 or TRBV6-3, with a possible D match to TRBD2 (5 bases). CDR1 is MNHEY and CDR2 is SVGEGT in the germline V gene. Trimming took off 2 bases at V and 4 bases at J, with 9 bases between the two ends. The CDR3 is 13 residues long.

V and J are TRBV11-3 and TRBJ2-7; D is perhaps TRBD1 or TRBD2 (5 bases each). This CDR3 contains 15 residues. Germline CDR1 and CDR2: SGHNT and YENEEA. V lost 5 bases, J lost 3 bases, and 17 bases lay in between. DNA for the CDR3: TGTGCCAGCAGCCGCGACGGGGCCCCATACTACGAGCAGTACTTC. As protein: CASSRDGAPYYEQYF. The full variable domain, completed using reference TRBV11-3 and TRBJ2-7, is EAGVVQSPRYKIIEKKQPVAFWCNPISGHNTLYWYLQNLGQGPELLIRYENEEAVDDSQLPKDRFSAERLKGVDSTLKIQPAELGDSAVYLCASSRDGAPYYEQYFGPGTRLTVT.

For this clonotype: This CDR3 fails to terminate in the conserved phenylalanine or tryptophan, so it likely reflects a read error. This sequence joins TRBV25-1 and TRBJ1-5; D is possibly TRBD1 (6 bases). The V gene lost 1 base and the J gene lost 2 bases, with 12 bases spanning the gap. The CDR3 runs to 16 residues. CDR1 is MGHDK, CDR2 SYGVNS, per germline. The CDR3 loop is CASSESGGLGNQPQHS. For the CDR3, the DNA is TGTGCCAGCAGTGAATCTGGGGGGCTAGGCAATCAGCCCCAGCATTCT.

As concerns this clonotype: The conserved closing phenylalanine or tryptophan is absent in this CDR3, likely reflecting a read error. The chain couples TRBV5-1 to TRBJ1-1, with D hard to call. This CDR3 has 13 residues. Germline CDR1 and CDR2: SGHRS and YFSETQ. V was shortened by 3 bases and J by 1 base, with 7 bases between the two germline ends. CDR3 coding DNA: TGCGCCAGCAGCTCCTTGGGGAACACTGAAGCTTTCCTT. It is translated as CASSSLGNTEAFL.

The chain has TRBV5-1 and TRBJ2-5; maybe TRBD1 (5 bases). The germline V and J ends were trimmed by 2 bases and 3 bases, with 11 bases remaining between them. Germline V gene sequence: CDR1 SGHRS, CDR2 YFSETQ. The CDR3 spans 14 residues. The CDR3 nucleotides are TGCGCCAGCAGCTTATGGCAGGGCGAAGAGACCCAGTACTTC. Encoded protein: CASSLWQGEETQYF.

This clonotype has only a few counts. V gene TRBV19 combines with J gene TRBJ1-5, with TRBD1 matching over 10 bases. The V gene's germline CDR1 is LNHDA and CDR2 SQIVND (reference sequence). This CDR3 has 16 amino acids. V trimming: 1 base; J trimming: 4 bases; junction bases outside the gene matches: 4. The CDR3 DNA is TGTGCCAGTAGTATAGTGGGGACAGGGGCGAATCAGCCCCAGCATTTT. Its translation: CASSIVGTGANQPQHF.

This clonotype turned up a few times. CDR3 nucleotides: TGTGCCAGCAGCTTAGCCAAGGGCCCGAATTCACCCCTCCACTTT. This translates into CASSLAKGPNSPLHF. The chain carries TRBV7-6 and TRBJ1-6; D gene ambiguous. This CDR3 region has 15 residues. V was shortened by 0 bases and J by 7 bases, with 10 bases between the two germline ends. Germline values: CDR1 SGHVS, CDR2 FNYEAQ.

The J gene is TRBJ2-5, the V gene TRBV9; D ambiguous. Per the germline V gene, CDR1 is SGDLS and CDR2 is YYNGEE. The CDR3 extends over 15 amino acids. V gave up 5 bases and J gave up 5 bases, with 19 bases separating them. CDR3 nucleotides: TGTGCCAGCAGTAAAGCACTCCCGGTGTGGGAGACCCAGTACTTC. Translating it yields CASSKALPVWETQYF.

The table lists this clonotype with a few counts. V and J are TRBV5-1 and TRBJ1-1; 7 bases fit TRBD1. Per the germline V gene, CDR1 is SGHRS and CDR2 is YFSETQ. With 4 bases clipped from V and 5 bases from J, the junction kept 8 bases outside the gene matches. The CDR3 extends over 14 amino acids. CDR3 loop: CASSMTGRWTEAFF. The DNA for the CDR3 is TGCGCCAGCAGCATGACAGGGCGGTGGACTGAAGCTTTCTTT.

This clonotype was counted a few times. The chain carries TRBV5-1 and TRBJ1-4; D call uncertain. The ends were cut back, 2 bases at V and 0 bases at J, with 5 bases in the middle. Germline V gene data show CDR1 as SGHRS and CDR2 as YFSETQ. There are 14 residues in the CDR3. The CDR3: CASSFGATNEKLFF. The CDR3 DNA is TGCGCCAGCAGCTTCGGAGCAACTAATGAAAAACTGTTTTTT. Full variable domain (outside the CDR3, taken from reference TRBV5-1 and TRBJ1-4): KAGVTQTPRYLIKTRGQQVTLSCSPISGHRSVSWYQQTPGQGLQFLFEYFSETQRNKGNFPGRFSGRQFSNSRSEMNVSTLELGDSALYLCASSFGATNEKLFFGSGTQLSVL.

The J gene is TRBJ1-1, the V gene TRBV11-2; D perhaps matches TRBD1 (6 bases). The V gene lost 5 bases and the J gene lost 4 bases, with 14 bases spanning the gap. CDR3 length: 14 residues. Germline CDR1 reads SGHAT; CDR2 reads FQNNGV. Written as DNA, the CDR3 is TGTGCCAGCAGCGCCCAGGGGCCGGGCACTGAAGCTTTCTTT. This encodes CASSAQGPGTEAFF.

V and J are TRBV20-1 and TRBJ2-5; D is uncertain. Deletions cut 3 bases from V and 2 bases from J, with 10 bases between. The germline CDR1 and CDR2 sequences are DFQATT and SNEGSKA (reference sequence). The CDR3 contains 13 residues. CDR3 sequence: CSARLLVQETQYF. The CDR3 nucleotides are TGCAGTGCTAGGCTTCTAGTACAAGAGACCCAGTACTTC.

This clonotype showed up just a few times. The V gene is TRBV11-3, the J gene TRBJ2-7; no definite D call. The germline V gene has CDR1 SGHNT and CDR2 YENEEA. The CDR3 spans 15 residues. Between the trimmed V and J ends, which lost 2 bases and 1 base, there was a span of 12 bases. The CDR3 region has the DNA TGTGCCAGCAGCTTAATGCCGCCCGGATCCTACGAGCAGTACTTC. Translation gives CASSLMPPGSYEQYF.

The chain uses TRBV4-2 and TRBJ2-7; D gene uncertain. This CDR3 is 15 amino acids long. V lost 0 bases and J lost 3, with 12 bases in between. Germline CDR1 LGHNA, CDR2 YNFKEQ. CDR3 nucleotide sequence: TGTGCCAGCAGCCAAGACCCGGGCGCCGACTACGAGCAGTACTTC. Amino acids: CASSQDPGADYEQYF.